This entry features one T cell receptor beta chain sequence. What antigen it recognizes has not been identified. No base quality values were provided; no much bigger clone lies one nucleotide off. The CDR3 measures 14 amino acids from cysteine to phenylalanine. Solely the CDR3 DNA is kept, with 42 bases framed from the first base. CDR1 and CDR2 are drawn from the germline V gene: SGHRS, YFSETQ. Trimming leaves V shorter by 7 bases and J shorter by 5 bases, with the junction holding 11 bases beyond the gene matches. This specimen's time point label, interpreted: before hematopoietic stem cell transplant. PRAID was characterized by prominent immunodeficiency alongside autoinflammation. Before TRB sequencing, the T-cell subsets, namely conventional T cells, CD8+ T cells, regulatory T cells, and T follicular helper cells, were sorted. This sample is part of a study of stem cell transplantation in POMP-related autoinflammatory disease (dated by TCRdb to about 2021). About the study as a whole: According to the study's hypothesis, the TRB repertoire gets skewed because defective thymoproteasomes impair MHC class I-dependent CD8+ T-cell differentiation and positive selection. Prior to transplant, the patients had skewing toward CD4+ naive T cells, low CD8+ T-cell proportions, and reduced T-cell cytokine secretion. The effect of POMP deficiency on T-cell receptor beta repertoire diversity and CDR3 characteristics was assessed by high-throughput TRB sequencing.

Libraries came from the immunoSEQ multiplex PCR assay. On the study's bioinformatics: Shannon entropy, which accounts for clonal size distribution, was used to quantify repertoire diversity. Clonotype distribution inequality was measured with the Gini-Simpson index (Simpson_1-D). Sourced from immuneACCESS, this table was stored by TCRdb with only in-frame sequences that have V and J called. A share of the clones is absent; for the studies checked, an unresolved V gene accounts for under half, and the remainder has no known explanation. V, J and clone size are those of that table, while D and trimming were read from the DNA. The sample yields 30,000 or so clones; 85% to 90% were counted once. The top ten clones comprise approximately 0.72% of the sample. Study-wide conclusions, independent of this receptor: A trend toward lower TRB diversity and higher clonality was observed in PRAID patients across all analyzed T-cell subsets. In PRAID patients, the trend toward lower diversity and increased clonality reached statistical significance only for regulatory T cells. The number of unique TRB V-J gene pairings in PRAID patients was restricted.

The sequence was collected from a human donor with POMP-related autoinflammation and immune dysregulation (PRAID). The chain joins TRBV5-1 to TRBJ1-1; TRBD1 agrees with 7 junctional bases. This specimen consisted of CD4+ T cells from PBMCs, obtained before stem cell transplantation. The CDR3 loop reads CASGGTGVGTEAFF. The bases read TGCGCCAGCGGAGGAACAGGGGTCGGGACTGAAGCTTTCTTT. The full variable domain, completed from the reference TRBV5-1 and TRBJ1-1 proteins outside the CDR3, reads KAGVTQTPRYLIKTRGQQVTLSCSPISGHRSVSWYQQTPGQGLQFLFEYFSETQRNKGNFPGRFSGRQFSNSRSEMNVSTLELGDSALYLCASGGTGVGTEAFFGQGTRLTVV.